These T cell receptor beta chains were read from a single sample in a study of cytomegalovirus exposure and HLA in healthy donors. Produced via immunoSEQ multiplex PCR; TCRdb's table is partial and in-frame only. The sample includes about 160,000 clones, roughly four fifths of them seen just once. The sample consisted of PBMCs. The receptors originated from a man aged 50 to 59 in good health and CMV-seropositive. The CDR3 runs from the conserved cysteine through the conserved F or W. Fields, in order: J gene, clone size, V gene, D gene, CDR3 protein, CDR3 DNA. D genes are given only for firm matches. A clone size is listed for some rows: how often the clone was seen (once, few, many), or a class if it is expanded.

j_gene: TRBJ2-7; abundance: .; v_gene: TRBV7-3; d_gene: .; CDR3aa: CASSLLRDSRWYEQYF; CDR3nt: TGTGCCAGCAGCTTACTCCGGGACTCAAGGTGGTACGAGCAGTACTTC
j_gene: TRBJ1-6; abundance: .; v_gene: TRBV6-5; d_gene: TRBD1; CDR3aa: CASTWDRGSPLHF; CDR3nt: TGTGCCAGCACCTGGGACAGGGGATCACCCCTCCACTTT
j_gene: TRBJ2-7; abundance: .; v_gene: TRBV4-2; d_gene: TRBD1; CDR3aa: CASSPSDRGRFYEQYF; CDR3nt: TGTGCCAGCAGCCCCTCGGACAGGGGGCGTTTCTACGAGCAGTACTTC
j_gene: TRBJ2-3; abundance: .; v_gene: TRBV5-1; d_gene: TRBD2; CDR3aa: CASSLSVGGVPDTQYF; CDR3nt: TGCGCCAGCAGCTTGTCCGTCGGGGGGGTCCCAGATACGCAGTATTTT
j_gene: TRBJ1-5; abundance: .; v_gene: TRBV2; d_gene: .; CDR3aa: CASKFLGGLDQPQHF; CDR3nt: TGTGCCAGCAAATTCTTAGGAGGTCTCGATCAGCCCCAGCATTTT
j_gene: TRBJ1-5; abundance: .; v_gene: TRBV13; d_gene: .; CDR3aa: CASSLGGQPQHF; CDR3nt: TGTGCCAGCAGTCTCGGGGGTCAGCCCCAGCATTTT
j_gene: TRBJ2-4; abundance: few; v_gene: TRBV6-1; d_gene: .; CDR3aa: CASSEDRSIAKNIQYF; CDR3nt: TGTGCCAGCAGTGAAGACAGGTCCATAGCCAAAAACATTCAGTACTTC
j_gene: TRBJ1-5; abundance: .; v_gene: TRBV19; d_gene: .; CDR3aa: CASSISGDFNQPQHF; CDR3nt: TGTGCCAGTAGTATTTCAGGGGATTTCAATCAGCCCCAGCATTTT
j_gene: TRBJ2-2; abundance: .; v_gene: TRBV9; d_gene: .; CDR3aa: CASTNDYTGELFF; CDR3nt: TGTGCCAGCACAAACGACTACACCGGGGAGCTGTTTTTT
j_gene: TRBJ2-1; abundance: once; v_gene: TRBV30; d_gene: .; CDR3aa: CAFRRDIYNEQFF; CDR3nt: TGTGCCTTCCGCCGGGACATTTACAATGAGCAGTTCTTC
j_gene: TRBJ2-3; abundance: .; v_gene: TRBV28; d_gene: TRBD1; CDR3aa: CASRETGTGGLDTQYF; CDR3nt: TGTGCCAGCAGAGAAACCGGGACAGGGGGCTTGGATACGCAGTATTTT
j_gene: TRBJ1-6; abundance: .; v_gene: TRBV19; d_gene: TRBD1; CDR3aa: CASTSRDRNSPLHF; CDR3nt: TGTGCCAGTACCTCCCGGGACAGAAATTCACCCCTCCACTTT
j_gene: TRBJ1-4; abundance: once; v_gene: TRBV19; d_gene: .; CDR3aa: CASTGRTNEKLFF; CDR3nt: TGTGCCAGCACAGGGAGAACTAATGAAAAACTGTTTTTT
j_gene: TRBJ2-6; abundance: .; v_gene: TRBV29-1; d_gene: .; CDR3aa: CSVGGAGANVLTF; CDR3nt: TGCAGCGTTGGCGGGGCTGGGGCCAACGTCCTGACTTTC
j_gene: TRBJ1-2; abundance: .; v_gene: TRBV5-6; d_gene: TRBD1; CDR3aa: CASSLQGVGNGYTF; CDR3nt: TGTGCCAGCAGCTTACAGGGGGTGGGGAATGGCTACACCTTC
j_gene: TRBJ2-6; abundance: .; v_gene: TRBV7-9; d_gene: TRBD1; CDR3aa: CASSPHPRDRASGANVLTF; CDR3nt: TGTGCCAGCAGCCCCCACCCGCGGGACAGGGCTTCTGGGGCCAACGTCCTGACTTTC
j_gene: TRBJ1-5; abundance: .; v_gene: TRBV4-1; d_gene: .; CDR3aa: CASSQDGGIGNQPQHF; CDR3nt: TGCGCCAGCAGCCAAGACGGGGGGATTGGCAATCAGCCCCAGCATTTT
j_gene: TRBJ1-2; abundance: .; v_gene: TRBV30; d_gene: TRBD1; CDR3aa: CACGQGSYGYTF; CDR3nt: TGTGCCTGCGGACAGGGATCCTATGGCTACACCTTC